A single sample is the source of the 7 T cell receptor beta chains below, sequenced in a study of Tregs in tolerant kidney transplant recipients (dated by TCRdb to about 2019). Library method: the immunoSEQ multiplex PCR assay. Sourced from immuneACCESS, this table was stored by TCRdb with only in-frame sequences that have V and J called. A share of the clones is absent; for the studies checked, an unresolved V gene accounts for under half, and the remainder has no known explanation. The table kept for this sample lists 31,000 or so clones. The biggest ten clones account for about 15% of the sample. The meaning of the sample's time point label: blood sample drawn before combined kidney and bone marrow transplant. Sequences were derived from CD8+ T cells from blood, sampled before the transplant. The receptors were sampled from a human donor who received a combined kidney and bone marrow transplant.

Details on this clone: The read ends 3 residues early relative to the CDR3; the germline J gene fills the gap. The rearrangement links TRBV5-4 to TRBJ2-7; 11 nucleotides agree with TRBD2. V shed 3 bases and J 2 bases; nucleotides not matched to a gene: 4. The CDR3 totals 15 residues. Germline V gene sequence: CDR1 SGHNT, CDR2 YYREEE (reference sequence). Incomplete CDR3 DNA: TGTGCCAGCAGCTATACTAGCGGGAGTACCTACGAG. Protein sequence: CASSYTSGSTYE. The entire CDR3 sequence reads CASSYTSGSTYEQYF.

About this clone itself: The CDR3 end is not reached by the read, which stops 3 residues before it; the germline J gene fills it in. The chain has TRBV6-4 and TRBJ2-1, with 9 bases aligning to TRBD1. J lost 3 bases, V lost 0 bases, and 3 bases had no gene match. Germline values: CDR1 MRHNA, CDR2 SNTAGT. This CDR3 is 16 amino acids long. The CDR3 DNA, read in part, is TGTGCCAGCAGTGACTCACCGGGACAGGGCTACAATGAG. This translates into CASSDSPGQGYNE. The entire CDR3 sequence reads CASSDSPGQGYNEQFF.

Concerning this clone: Sequencing ends 3 residues short of the CDR3 end; the germline J gene provides the rest. The chain couples TRBV20-1 to TRBJ2-3; D is tentatively TRBD1 or TRBD2 (7 bases each). In germline, CDR1 is DFQATT, CDR2 SNEGSKA (reference sequence). This CDR3 has 15 amino acids. V lost 8 bases and J lost 2, with 20 bases in between. CDR3 DNA, as far as it was read: TGCAGTCCCAGGGGGAGGGAGGTACCCACAGATACG. It specifies CSPRGREVPTDT. The full CDR3 reads CSPRGREVPTDTQYF.

As regards this clone: The sequenced fragment ends 3 residues before the CDR3 boundary, so the rest is inferred from the germline J gene. The V call is TRBV30, the J call TRBJ2-7, with 10 bases fitting TRBD1. This CDR3 contains 13 residues. Germline V gene lookup returns CDR1 GTSNPN and CDR2 SVGIG (reference sequence). V trimming: 4 bases; J trimming: 5 bases; junction bases outside the gene matches: 5. The CDR3 sequence: CAWTGTGDNEQYF. CDR3 DNA, as far as it was read: TGTGCCTGGACCGGGACAGGGGACAACGAG.

A remark on this clone: The CDR3 end falls 3 residues outside the read, so it is completed with the germline J gene. V gene TRBV7-2 combines with J gene TRBJ2-7, with D perhaps TRBD1 (5 bases). Trimming took 8 bases from V and 2 from J, leaving 10 bases between them. This CDR3 spans 12 amino acids. Germline lookup yields CDR1 SGHTA and CDR2 FQGNSA. CDR3 DNA (partial): TGTGCCAGCTTAGACAGAACCTACGAG. Translated, it gives CASLDRTYE. Given in full, the CDR3 is CASLDRTYEQYF. Full variable domain (missing parts from reference TRBV7-2 and TRBJ2-7): GAGVSQSPSNKVTEKGKDVELRCDPISGHTALYWYRQSLGQGLEFLIYFQGNSAPDKSGLPSDRFSAERTGGSVSTLTIQRTQQEDSAVYLCASLDRTYEQYFGPGTRLTVT.

Notes on this clone: The missing CDR3 end, 3 residues past where the read stops, is filled in from the germline J gene. The chain combines TRBV28 with TRBJ2-7; D is possibly TRBD1 (7 bases). The germline V and J ends were trimmed by 6 bases and 3 bases, with 18 bases remaining between them. The CDR3 has 15 residues. Germline-derived CDR1 and CDR2 are MDHEN and SYDVKM. The DNA read from the CDR3 is TGTGCCAGCAGCGCCAGGGGGGCCACCGACTACGAG. Translation: CASSARGATDYE. The whole CDR3 region reads CASSARGATDYEQYF.

Remarks on this clone: The sequence runs out 3 residues before the end of the CDR3; the remainder is reconstructed from the germline J gene. This rearrangement joins TRBV7-9 to TRBJ2-5; 10 nucleotides line up with TRBD1. Germline V CDR1 and CDR2: SEHNR, FQNEAQ (reference sequence). Germline trimming cut 6 bases from V and 5 bases from J; bases unmatched to any gene: 3. This CDR3 comprises 13 residues. The CDR3 loop reads CASRRDRGETQYF. The covered CDR3 bases are TGTGCCAGCAGACGGGACAGGGGCGAGACC. Full variable domain (missing parts from reference TRBV7-9 and TRBJ2-5): DTGVSQNPRHKITKRGQNVTFRCDPISEHNRLYWYRQTLGQGPEFLTYFQNEAQLEKSRLLSDRFSAERPKGSFSTLEIQRTEQGDSAMYLCASRRDRGETQYFGPGTRLLVL.